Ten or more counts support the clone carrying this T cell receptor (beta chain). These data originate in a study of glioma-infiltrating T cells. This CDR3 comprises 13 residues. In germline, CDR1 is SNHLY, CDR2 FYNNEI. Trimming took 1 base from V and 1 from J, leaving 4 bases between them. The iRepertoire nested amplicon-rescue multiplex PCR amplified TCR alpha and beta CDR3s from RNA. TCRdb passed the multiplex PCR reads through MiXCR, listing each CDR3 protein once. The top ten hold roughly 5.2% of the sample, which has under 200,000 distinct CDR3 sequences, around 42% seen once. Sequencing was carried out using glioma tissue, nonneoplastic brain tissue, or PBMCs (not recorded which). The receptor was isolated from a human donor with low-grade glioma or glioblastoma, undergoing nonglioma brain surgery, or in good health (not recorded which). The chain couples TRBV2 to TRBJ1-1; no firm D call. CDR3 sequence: CASSEEGNTEAFF. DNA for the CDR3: TGTGCCAGCAGTGAAGAAGGGAACACTGAAGCTTTCTTT.